Detailed here is one TCR beta chain. The sample belongs to a study of brain T cells in children with intractable seizures. V was trimmed by 5 bases and J by 5 bases, leaving 9 bases between them. This CDR3 has 12 amino acids. Per germline, CDR1 SGHDN and CDR2 FVKESK. Assay: immunoSEQ multiplex PCR; the TCRdb copy retains only in-frame clones and omits some. The data contain about 41,000 clones, more than 80% of them singletons. The sequencing here drew on peripheral blood, taken at surgery. This receptor was identified in a girl aged 2-15 years with tuberous sclerosis and intractable seizures. This sequence joins TRBV14 and TRBJ1-1, with D perhaps matching TRBD1 (6 bases). CDR3 bases: TGTGCCAGCAGCAATAGGGGGACTGAAGCTTTCTTT. It encodes CASSNRGTEAFF.